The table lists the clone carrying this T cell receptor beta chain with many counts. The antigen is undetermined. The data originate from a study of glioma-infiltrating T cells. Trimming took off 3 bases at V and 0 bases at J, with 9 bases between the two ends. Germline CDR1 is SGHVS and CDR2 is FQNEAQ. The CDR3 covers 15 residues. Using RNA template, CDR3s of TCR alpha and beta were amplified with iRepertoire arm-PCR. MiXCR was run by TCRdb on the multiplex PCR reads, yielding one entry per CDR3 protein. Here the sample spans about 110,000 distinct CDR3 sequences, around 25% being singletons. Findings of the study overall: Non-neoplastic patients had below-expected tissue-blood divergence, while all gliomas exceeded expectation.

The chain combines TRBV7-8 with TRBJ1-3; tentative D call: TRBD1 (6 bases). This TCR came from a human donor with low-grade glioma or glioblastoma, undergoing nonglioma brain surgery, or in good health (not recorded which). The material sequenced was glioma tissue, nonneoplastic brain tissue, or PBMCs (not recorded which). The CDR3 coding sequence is TGTGCCAGCAGCTTTCAGGGGCTCTCTGGAAACACCATATATTTT. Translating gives CASSFQGLSGNTIYF.